The 19 T cell receptor beta chains presented below share a single source sample, sequenced in a study of T-cell reconstitution after alpha-beta-depleted transplantation in children. Unique molecular identifiers featured in how the TCRbeta library was prepared. Using its own MiXCR run on the PCR reads, TCRdb lists one record per CDR3 protein. The sample lists 610,000 or so distinct CDR3 sequences, over 25% occurring once. Sequencing used PBMCs, obtained before TCRalphabeta/CD19-depleted stem cell transplant. The receptors were gathered from a boy under two years old with Wiskott-Aldrich syndrome, due to receive a stem cell transplant.

The chain recombines TRBV24-1 with TRBJ2-1; D is unclear. Germline V lookup: CDR1 KGHDR, CDR2 SFDVKD. The CDR3 runs 14 residues. Between the trimmed V and J ends, which lost 4 bases and 4 bases, there was a span of 10 bases. CDR3 in DNA: TGTGCCACCAGTGACCCCGACGGTTACAATGAGCAGTTCTTC. Translated: CATSDPDGYNEQFF.

This clonotype has only a few counts. The chain uses TRBV5-1 and TRBJ2-7, with D hard to call. The V gene lost 2 bases and the J gene lost 1 base, with 10 bases spanning the gap. The CDR3 totals 14 residues. In germline, CDR1 is SGHRS, CDR2 YFSETQ. CDR3 region: CASSFRFKSYEQYF. As DNA, the CDR3 is TGCGCCAGCAGCTTTCGATTCAAATCCTACGAGCAGTACTTC. Using reference TRBV5-1 and TRBJ2-7 for the parts outside the CDR3, the full variable domain is KAGVTQTPRYLIKTRGQQVTLSCSPISGHRSVSWYQQTPGQGLQFLFEYFSETQRNKGNFPGRFSGRQFSNSRSEMNVSTLELGDSALYLCASSFRFKSYEQYFGPGTRLTVT.

The chain employs TRBV11-2 and TRBJ2-1; 8 positions agree with TRBD2. CDR1 SGHAT and CDR2 FQNNGV come from the germline V gene. The V gene end was trimmed by 5 bases and the J gene end by 0 bases; junction bases not matched to a gene: 6. CDR3 length: 16 amino acids. CDR3 protein: CASSSQRGSSYNEQFF. The CDR3, as DNA: TGTGCCAGCAGCAGCCAGCGGGGGAGCTCCTACAATGAGCAGTTCTTC.

The chain has TRBV12-3 or TRBV12-4 and TRBJ2-4; 8 nucleotides line up with TRBD1. The CDR3 has 17 amino acids. The junction had 10 bases not matched to a gene; V was cut back by 6 bases and J by 0 bases. CDR3 sequence reads: CASSYRQGPGAKNIQYF. CDR3 nucleotides: TGTGCCAGCAGCTACCGACAGGGGCCAGGAGCCAAAAACATTCAGTACTTC.

The chain employs TRBV20-1 and TRBJ1-1; 7 bases map to TRBD1. J lost 5 bases, V lost 2 bases, and 11 bases had no gene match. This CDR3 contains 15 residues. Germline V gene data show CDR1 as DFQATT and CDR2 as SNEGSKA (reference sequence). In DNA form, the CDR3 reads TGCAGTGCTAGACTTATTAGGGGGCAGGGGACTGAAGCTTTCTTT. Translated, it gives CSARLIRGQGTEAFF.

The chain recombines TRBV20-1 with TRBJ2-1, with 7 bases aligning to TRBD2. CDR3 length: 15 amino acids. Germline V gene sequence: CDR1 DFQATT, CDR2 SNEGSKA (reference sequence). The junction had 8 bases not matched to a gene; V was cut back by 3 bases and J by 3 bases. As DNA, the CDR3 is TGCAGTGCTAGGCCTGACCTAGCGGTCTACAATGAGCAGTTCTTC. This codes for CSARPDLAVYNEQFF.

This clonotype showed up just a few times. The CDR3 reads CASSQGLAGVVSDTQYF. For the CDR3, the DNA is TGTGCCAGCAGCCAAGGGCTTGCGGGAGTGGTGTCAGATACGCAGTATTTT. The chain uses TRBV3-1 and TRBJ2-3, with 7 bases matching TRBD2. The CDR3 contains 17 residues. The V gene's germline CDR1 is LGHDT and CDR2 YNNKEL (reference sequence). V shed 1 base, J shed 4 bases, and the junction held 11 bases outside the gene matches.

The V call is TRBV11-2, the J call TRBJ2-2; 8 positions match TRBD1. The CDR3 loop spans 18 amino acids. Germline CDR1 SGHAT, CDR2 FQNNGV. J gave up 5 bases and V 2 bases, and 13 bases lay outside the gene matches. CDR3 in DNA: TGTGCCAGCAGCTTATTCGGACAGGGAAGGCAGAGAACCGGGGAGCTGTTTTTT. Its translation: CASSLFGQGRQRTGELFF.

In this sample, this clonotype turned up a few times. The gene calls are TRBV5-1 and TRBJ1-2, with 7 bases identical to TRBD1. J was trimmed by 6 bases and V by 3 bases; bases with no gene match: 11. Per the germline V gene, CDR1 is SGHRS and CDR2 is YFSETQ. The CDR3 is 15 amino acids. The CDR3 region has the DNA TGCGCCAGCAGCTCATTCCGACAGGGCGTTGATGGCTACACCTTC. It codes for CASSSFRQGVDGYTF.

The V gene is TRBV4-1, the J gene TRBJ2-1, with a tentative D call TRBD2 (7 bases). CDR1 and CDR2 from the germline V gene are MGHRA and YSYEKL. The V end was cut by 4 bases, the J end by 10 bases, with 23 bases between. The CDR3 totals 16 residues. The CDR3 bases are TGCGCCAGCAGCCCACAACAGGGCGGGAGCGCTCCAGAGCAGTTCTTC. Protein sequence: CASSPQQGGSAPEQFF.

The chain recombines TRBV7-6 with TRBJ2-5; possibly TRBD1 for D (5 bases). CDR3 size: 13 residues. Trimming removed 1 base from V and 7 bases from J, with 10 bases in between. The germline V gene encodes CDR1 SGHVS and CDR2 FNYEAQ. CDR3 in DNA: TGTGCCAGCAGCTTAGGGGGCAGTACGACCCAGTACTTC. The encoded protein is CASSLGGSTTQYF.

This clonotype came up a few times. The chain is built from TRBV28 and TRBJ2-5, with a possible D match to TRBD1 (5 bases). In germline, CDR1 is MDHEN, CDR2 SYDVKM. Trimming shortened V by 7 bases and J by 1 base, and 7 bases separated the two germline ends. The CDR3 has 12 residues. CDR3 in amino acids: CASMTAQETQYF. CDR3 sequence (DNA): TGTGCCAGCATGACAGCCCAAGAGACCCAGTACTTC.

CDR3 region: CASSSTGVEQFF. For the CDR3, the DNA is TGCGCCAGCAGCTCGACAGGGGTTGAGCAGTTCTTC. V usage is TRBV5-1 and J usage is TRBJ2-1; 8 bases agree with TRBD1. This CDR3 has 12 amino acids. Trimming cost V 3 bases and J 9 bases; bases outside gene matches: 2. Germline V CDR1 and CDR2: SGHRS, YFSETQ.

V and J are TRBV5-1 and TRBJ2-5, with D tentatively TRBD1 (5 bases). The germline V gene has CDR1 SGHRS and CDR2 YFSETQ. Trimming took 0 bases from V and 2 from J, leaving 14 bases between them. CDR3 size: 16 residues. CDR3: CASSLGAGIIQETQYF. CDR3 sequence (DNA): TGCGCCAGCAGCTTGGGGGCAGGGATAATACAAGAGACCCAGTACTTC.

The table lists this clonotype with a few counts. This chain connects TRBV10-3 to TRBJ2-1; 14 nucleotides agree with TRBD2. The CDR3 spans 14 residues. The ends lost 8 bases at V and 9 bases at J; junction bases unmatched: 6. The germline V gene encodes CDR1 ENHRY and CDR2 SYGVKD. CDR3 bases: TGTGCCATCGGGACTAGCGGGAGTGGGCTTGAGCAGTTCTTC. Protein product: CAIGTSGSGLEQFF.

V usage is TRBV5-1 and J usage is TRBJ2-1; TRBD1 matches at 10 bases. Trimming took 2 bases from V and 9 from J; bases not matched to a gene: 8. The CDR3 has 15 amino acids. Germline lookup yields CDR1 SGHRS and CDR2 YFSETQ. CDR3 nucleotide sequence: TGCGCCAGCAGCTTCCGGACAGGGGGGGTCACTGAGCAGTTCTTC. This gives the protein CASSFRTGGVTEQFF. Using reference TRBV5-1 and TRBJ2-1 for the parts outside the CDR3, the full variable domain is KAGVTQTPRYLIKTRGQQVTLSCSPISGHRSVSWYQQTPGQGLQFLFEYFSETQRNKGNFPGRFSGRQFSNSRSEMNVSTLELGDSALYLCASSFRTGGVTEQFFGPGTRLTVL.

The genes are TRBV18 and TRBJ2-1; no clear D. In germline, CDR1 is KGHSH, CDR2 LQKENI. V lost 2 bases and J 9 bases, leaving 11 bases between the germline ends. The CDR3 spans 13 residues. The CDR3 sequence: CASSPSLNPEQFF. In nucleotides, the CDR3 is TGTGCCAGCTCACCATCGCTCAATCCTGAGCAGTTCTTC.

This clonotype was picked up a small number of times. V is TRBV3-1 and J is TRBJ2-7; D remains ambiguous. The CDR3 runs to 13 residues. Germline assignment: CDR1 LGHDT and CDR2 YNNKEL (reference sequence). Trimming pared 7 bases from V and 6 bases from J, leaving 16 bases between. CDR3 protein: CASTAARSGEQYF. In DNA, the CDR3 is TGTGCCAGCACCGCAGCCCGTTCGGGCGAGCAGTACTTC.

J is TRBJ2-7 and V is TRBV29-1; TRBD1 aligns across 8 bases. Per the germline V gene, CDR1 is SQVTM and CDR2 is ANQGSEA. The CDR3 totals 13 residues. Trimming cost V 6 bases and J 2 bases; bases outside gene matches: 6. The CDR3 DNA reads as TGCAGCGTGAAGGACAGGGCCCCCTACGAGCAGTACTTC. As protein: CSVKDRAPYEQYF.